The 24 T cell receptor beta chains in this list originate from one sample, sequenced in a study of graft-versus-host responses after intestinal transplantation. Here immunoSEQ multiplex PCR was the method, and the copy in TCRdb shows in-frame clones only, minus some. The sample lists about 10,000 clones; 80% to 95% were seen once. Sequenced material: PBMCs, taken approximately 10 weeks after transplant. These receptor sequences come from a human patient who received an intestinal transplant, so some T cells may come from the graft donor.

The chain combines TRBV9 with TRBJ2-5; D remains ambiguous. The germline V gene encodes CDR1 SGDLS and CDR2 YYNGEE. Trimming took 0 bases from V and 2 from J, leaving 8 bases between them. The CDR3 contains 14 residues. The CDR3 here is CASSVDQLQETQYF. DNA for the CDR3: TGTGCCAGCAGCGTAGATCAGTTACAAGAGACCCAGTACTTC.

V is TRBV10-3 and J is TRBJ2-3; 7 nucleotides align to TRBD1. The junction had 12 bases not matched to a gene; V was cut back by 7 bases and J by 8 bases. This CDR3 comprises 14 residues. In germline, CDR1 is ENHRY, CDR2 SYGVKD. CDR3 in DNA: TGTGCCATCAAGATGGGACAGCGAAGGAGTACGCAGTATTTT. It encodes CAIKMGQRRSTQYF.

This chain uses TRBV4-1 with TRBJ2-7; 8 bases are shared with TRBD2. Trimming cost V 1 base and J 2 bases; bases outside gene matches: 13. This CDR3 has 18 residues. Germline CDR1 is MGHRA and CDR2 is YSYEKL. The CDR3: CASSQGLAGAEGAYEQYF. The CDR3 nucleotides are TGCGCCAGCAGCCAAGGGCTAGCGGGTGCTGAAGGGGCCTACGAGCAGTACTTC.

The V and J genes are TRBV14 and TRBJ2-1; TRBD2 agrees at 9 bases. Germline V lookup: CDR1 SGHDN, CDR2 FVKESK. The V segment lost 4 bases and the J segment 9 bases; nucleotides outside the gene matches: 10. The CDR3 extends over 15 amino acids. The CDR3 DNA is TGTGCCAGCAGCCTTCCCGTAGCGGGAGCCGGTGAGCAGTTCTTC. It specifies CASSLPVAGAGEQFF.

This chain joins TRBV18 and TRBJ2-1; 9 bases map to TRBD2. J was trimmed by 0 bases and V by 4 bases; bases with no gene match: 10. The length of the CDR3 is 18 residues. CDR1 and CDR2 from the germline V gene are KGHSH and LQKENI. The CDR3 protein is CASSLYTSGLGSYNEQFF. CDR3 nucleotides: TGTGCCAGCTCACTTTATACTAGCGGGCTGGGCTCCTACAATGAGCAGTTCTTC.

This clone was picked up a small number of times. This rearrangement joins TRBV27 to TRBJ2-2; 7 bases agree with TRBD2. V lost 8 bases and J lost 3; bases outside the gene matches: 9. Germline-derived CDR1 and CDR2 are MNHEY and SMNVEV (reference sequence). The CDR3 has 15 amino acids. The CDR3 region is CASGGEGRYTGELFF. The CDR3 DNA sequence: TGTGCCAGCGGTGGGGAGGGAAGATACACCGGGGAGCTGTTTTTT.

This clone appeared a single time. The rearrangement uses TRBV7-9 and TRBJ2-3; TRBD2 matches 7 bases. Germline values: CDR1 SEHNR, CDR2 FQNEAQ (reference sequence). There are 15 residues in the CDR3. Trimming at V came to 5 bases and at J to 2 bases, leaving 7 bases not matched to a gene. CDR3 in amino acids: CASSRGTTDTDTQYF. The CDR3 region has the DNA TGTGCCAGCAGCCGCGGGACTACAGACACAGATACGCAGTATTTT.

The chain couples TRBV5-8 to TRBJ2-1; D remains unclear. The germline V gene encodes CDR1 SGHTS and CDR2 YDEGEE. CDR3 size: 17 residues. V lost 4 bases to trimming and J lost 0 bases, with 17 bases between them. This CDR3 is CASSLKGAASSYNEQFF. The CDR3 DNA follows: TGTGCCAGCAGCCTAAAGGGTGCGGCGAGCTCCTACAATGAGCAGTTCTTC.

This sequence joins TRBV19 and TRBJ1-2, with a possible D match to TRBD1 (6 bases). The V gene lost 0 bases and the J gene lost 2 bases, with 10 bases spanning the gap. CDR3 length equals 15 residues. Germline CDR1 LNHDA, CDR2 SQIVND (reference sequence). DNA of the CDR3: TGTGCCAGTAGTATAGAACAAACAGGGAACTATGGCTACACCTTC. It codes for CASSIEQTGNYGYTF.

This clone has only one observation. The CDR3 sequence: CASSLGRNTEAFF. In DNA, the CDR3 is TGTGCCAGCAGTTTAGGCAGGAACACTGAAGCTTTCTTT. The chain has TRBV27 and TRBJ1-1; no clear D. Germline lookup yields CDR1 MNHEY and CDR2 SMNVEV (reference sequence). V lost 2 bases and J 1 base, leaving 5 bases between the germline ends. This CDR3 has 13 residues.

The V and J genes are TRBV28 and TRBJ2-7, with 7 bases identical to TRBD2. This CDR3 has 14 residues. Germline V gene sequence: CDR1 MDHEN, CDR2 SYDVKM. The ends lost 6 bases at V and 1 base at J; junction bases unmatched: 6. The CDR3 sequence is CASRWSGGSYEQYF. The CDR3 DNA is TGTGCCAGCAGGTGGTCGGGGGGATCCTACGAGCAGTACTTC.

The J gene is TRBJ2-7, the V gene TRBV28, with TRBD1 identical over 10 bases. The CDR3 extends over 16 amino acids. V shed 3 bases, J shed 1 base, and the junction held 6 bases outside the gene matches. Germline V gene data show CDR1 as MDHEN and CDR2 as SYDVKM. CDR3 amino acids: CASSFPDRGLSYEQYF. CDR3 in DNA: TGTGCCAGCAGTTTCCCCGACAGGGGGCTATCCTACGAGCAGTACTTC.

The rearrangement uses TRBV28 and TRBJ1-4; 7 nucleotides agree with TRBD1. Germline V gives CDR1 MDHEN, CDR2 SYDVKM. This CDR3 is built from 14 residues. V lost 7 bases and J lost 4; bases outside the gene matches: 6. For the CDR3, the DNA is TGTGCCAGCACTATCGGGACAGTTAATGAAAAACTGTTTTTT. Its translation is CASTIGTVNEKLFF. Full variable domain (missing parts from reference TRBV28 and TRBJ1-4): DVKVTQSSRYLVKRTGEKVFLECVQDMDHENMFWYRQDPGLGLRLIYFSYDVKMKEKGDIPEGYSVSREKKERFSLILESASTNQTSMYLCASTIGTVNEKLFFGSGTQLSVL.

V is TRBV6-5 and J is TRBJ2-1, with a weak D call TRBD2 (6 bases). Trimming cost V 2 bases and J 5 bases, with 10 bases left between them. This CDR3 contains 14 residues. Germline V gene lookup returns CDR1 MNHEY and CDR2 SVGAGI. Here the CDR3 DNA reads TGTGCCAGCAGTTACCGGCTAGCGAACAATGAGCAGTTCTTC. Translated: CASSYRLANNEQFF.

This rearrangement joins TRBV4-1 to TRBJ2-1, with 10 nucleotides matching TRBD2. This CDR3 contains 18 residues. V lost 0 bases and J lost 4; bases outside the gene matches: 9. Germline V gene lookup returns CDR1 MGHRA and CDR2 YSYEKL. In nucleotides, the CDR3 is TGCGCCAGCAGCCAAGATCGTCTAGCGGGAGTCCGGTACAATGAGCAGTTCTTC. Protein: CASSQDRLAGVRYNEQFF.

The chain couples TRBV18 to TRBJ1-4; D remains unclear. The V end was cut by 2 bases, the J end by 6 bases, with 13 bases between. The CDR3 is 15 residues long. Germline CDR1 is KGHSH and CDR2 is LQKENI. CDR3 nucleotide sequence: TGTGCCAGCTCACCAACATACTCTACGGATGAAAAACTGTTTTTT. Translated: CASSPTYSTDEKLFF.

The rearrangement uses TRBV25-1 and TRBJ1-1; D possibly corresponds to TRBD1 (5 bases). The CDR3 length is 12 residues. Trimming stripped 4 bases from V and 7 bases from J, with 10 bases between. Looked up from germline, CDR1 is MGHDK and CDR2 is SYGVNS. This chain's CDR3 is CASSGGKGEAFF. The CDR3 nucleotides are TGTGCCAGCAGTGGGGGGAAAGGTGAAGCTTTCTTT.

The chain employs TRBV28 and TRBJ2-2; D is unresolved. The tail of the sequence fits TRBJ1-3 better, so the J call may be wrong. From germline, CDR1 is MDHEN and CDR2 SYDVKM. This CDR3 has 14 amino acids. CDR3 in DNA: TGTGCCAGCAGTTTACCCACACCTGGAAACACCATATATTTT. Protein: CASSLPTPGNTIYF.

This clone was detected a few times. The rearrangement uses TRBV7-9 and TRBJ1-2; 7 bases agree with TRBD1. The CDR3 sequence is 14 residues long. Losses at the gene ends were 4 bases for V and 4 bases for J; bases not matched to a gene: 6. Germline V gene data show CDR1 as SEHNR and CDR2 as FQNEAQ (reference sequence). DNA for the CDR3: TGTGCCAGCAGCTCGGAGGGGGCTGGCTATGGCTACACCTTC. Protein product: CASSSEGAGYGYTF.

This chain links TRBV27 with TRBJ1-2; D may be TRBD1 (6 bases). V was clipped by 0 bases and J by 8 bases, with 16 bases between them. This CDR3 region has 15 residues. CDR1 and CDR2 from the germline V gene are MNHEY and SMNVEV (reference sequence). CDR3 in DNA: TGTGCCAGCAGTTTATCGTTTCAGGGGATGCAAGGCTACACCTTC. It is translated as CASSLSFQGMQGYTF.

The chain links TRBV4-1 to TRBJ1-5; maybe TRBD1 (5 bases). The length of the CDR3 is 15 residues. Germline V gene sequence: CDR1 MGHRA, CDR2 YSYEKL. V shed 0 bases and J shed 1 base, with 7 bases lying between them. The CDR3 DNA is TGCGCCAGCAGCCAAGATGAGGGGAGCAATCAGCCCCAGCATTTT. This encodes CASSQDEGSNQPQHF.

This clone was observed a single time. The V and J genes are TRBV19 and TRBJ1-2; D remains ambiguous. The CDR3 is 14 amino acids. Per germline, CDR1 LNHDA and CDR2 SQIVND (reference sequence). V was clipped by 6 bases and J by 7 bases, with 18 bases between them. The CDR3 sequence: CASSGTQARAGYTF. DNA of the CDR3: TGTGCCAGTAGCGGAACCCAGGCCCGCGCTGGCTACACCTTC.

The chain uses TRBV7-3 and TRBJ1-1, with 8 bases that match TRBD1. The CDR3 covers 16 residues. The V gene's germline CDR1 is SGHTA and CDR2 FQGTGA. V shed 5 bases and J 1 base; nucleotides not matched to a gene: 9. The CDR3 DNA sequence: TGTGCCAGCAGCCCGGGGGCTGGACAGGGGAACACTGAAGCTTTCTTT. Translating it yields CASSPGAGQGNTEAFF.

The chain recombines TRBV6-5 with TRBJ2-7; no clear D. Germline V gives CDR1 MNHEY, CDR2 SVGAGI. The CDR3 sequence is 14 residues long. Trimming shortened V by 0 bases and J by 0 bases, and 6 bases separated the two germline ends. The CDR3 spells CASSYSRSSYEQYF. CDR3 coding DNA: TGTGCCAGCAGTTACTCTCGGAGCTCCTACGAGCAGTACTTC.